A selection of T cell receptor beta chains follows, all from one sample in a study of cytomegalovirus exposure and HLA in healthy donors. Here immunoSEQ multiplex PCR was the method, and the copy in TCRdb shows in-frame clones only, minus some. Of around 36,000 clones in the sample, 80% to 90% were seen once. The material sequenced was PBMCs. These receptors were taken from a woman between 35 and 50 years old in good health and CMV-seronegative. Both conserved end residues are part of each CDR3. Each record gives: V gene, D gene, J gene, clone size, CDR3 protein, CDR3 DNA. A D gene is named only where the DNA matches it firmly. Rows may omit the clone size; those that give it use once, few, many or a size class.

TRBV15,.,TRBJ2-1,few,CATSRSGFFGEQFF,TGTGCCACCAGCAGATCGGGGTTCTTCGGTGAGCAGTTCTTC
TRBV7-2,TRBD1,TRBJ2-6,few,CASRQGNNVLTF,TGTGCCAGTAGACAGGGGAACAACGTCCTGACTTTC
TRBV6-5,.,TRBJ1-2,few,CASSYSMLGGGKGYTF,TGTGCCAGCAGTTACTCGATGTTGGGGGGGGGCAAAGGCTACACCTTC
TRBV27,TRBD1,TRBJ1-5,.,CASRGDRSNQPQHF,TGTGCCAGCAGGGGGGACAGAAGCAATCAGCCCCAGCATTTT
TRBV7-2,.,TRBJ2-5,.,CASSPESNLARGTQYF,TGTGCCAGCAGCCCCGAGTCAAATCTAGCTCGGGGGACCCAGTACTTC
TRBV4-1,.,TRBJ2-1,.,CASSHVLQGRSYNEQFF,TGCGCCAGCAGCCACGTATTACAGGGACGTTCCTACAATGAGCAGTTCTTC
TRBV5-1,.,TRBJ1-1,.,CASSLRGARAEAFF,TGCGCCAGCAGCTTGCGGGGGGCGCGGGCTGAAGCTTTCTTT
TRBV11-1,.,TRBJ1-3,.,CASSLFDRSRGNTIYF,TGTGCCAGCAGCTTGTTTGACAGATCTCGTGGAAACACCATATATTTT
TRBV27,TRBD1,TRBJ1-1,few,CASSPTGGRNTEAFF,TGTGCCAGCAGTCCGACAGGGGGACGGAACACTGAAGCTTTCTTT
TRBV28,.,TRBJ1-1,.,CASLSENSEAFF,TGTGCCAGCCTTTCGGAGAACTCTGAAGCTTTCTTT
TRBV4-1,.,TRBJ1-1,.,CASSKFPGRGNTEAFF,TGCGCCAGCAGCAAGTTCCCCGGAAGGGGAAACACTGAAGCTTTCTTT
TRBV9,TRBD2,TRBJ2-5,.,CASSVGAGLDWETQYF,TGTGCCAGCAGCGTAGGGGCGGGACTAGATTGGGAGACCCAGTACTTC